Shown below are 2 T cell receptor beta chains from a single sample sequenced in a study of T cell changes during pregnancy in multiple sclerosis. Some clones are missing from TCRdb's copy, which holds only in-frame ones; the method was immunoSEQ multiplex PCR. The sample carries approximately 65,000 clones, about 91% recorded once. The source was CD4+ T cells from peripheral blood mononuclear cells, collected in the first trimester of pregnancy. Receptors originate from a female donor with multiple sclerosis, enrolled in a pregnancy study.

The chain is built from TRBV7-2 and TRBJ1-4; the D gene is possibly TRBD1 (6 bases). Germline-derived CDR1 and CDR2 are SGHTA and FQGNSA. V was cut by 1 base and J by 5 bases, with 14 bases left in between. The CDR3 has 16 residues. CDR3 protein: CASSLGGGVSNEKLFF. CDR3 bases: TGTGCCAGCAGCTTAGGAGGGGGGGTTTCGAATGAAAAACTGTTTTTT.

This sequence joins TRBV9 and TRBJ2-2; D possibly corresponds to TRBD1 (6 bases). V dropped 5 bases and J dropped 6 bases, with 23 bases sitting between them. Germline CDR1 is SGDLS and CDR2 is YYNGEE. This CDR3 has 17 residues. The CDR3 is CASRGSPGRDKAGELFF. In DNA form, the CDR3 reads TGTGCCAGCAGGGGGAGCCCTGGAAGGGACAAGGCCGGGGAGCTGTTTTTT.